This T cell receptor beta chain comes out of a study of T cell repertoires in cytomegalovirus infection. Turning to the study itself: HLA-B-restricted CMV epitopes that are well studied were used alongside recently identified HLA-C-restricted ones. Evidence of both CMV infection and a matching HLA type came from public TCR beta signatures.

Study outcomes and limitations: What dominated the ex vivo response were HLA-C-restricted CMV-specific TCR beta clonotypes. Public TCR beta family frequency separated CMV-and-HLA carriers, including in an independent cohort.

This clonotype came up many times. What it binds is not known. J was trimmed by 13 bases and V by 6 bases; bases with no gene match: 8. The CDR3 length is 11 residues. Germline V gene sequence: CDR1 SGHTA, CDR2 FQGNSA. TCRdb recomputed calls from the reads with MiXCR, one row per CDR3 protein. The sample has about 770,000 distinct CDR3 sequences, approximately 32% seen once; the top ten hold about an eighth. The sequence was obtained from a human donor in good health (CMV status not recorded). Some clones in this sample may be carry-over from other donors' samples. The chain recombines TRBV7-2 with TRBJ1-2, with 7 nucleotides matching TRBD1. Sequencing used cultured CD8+ T cells from PBMCs, obtained from culture after CMV antigen stimulation. The CDR3 nucleotides are TGTGCCAGCAGTTTGGGACAGTTGTGCACCTTC. Its translation: CASSLGQLCTF. The whole variable domain, filled in from reference TRBV7-2 and TRBJ1-2, reads GAGVSQSPSNKVTEKGKDVELRCDPISGHTALYWYRQSLGQGLEFLIYFQGNSAPDKSGLPSDRFSAERTGGSVSTLTIQRTQQEDSAVYLCASSLGQLCTFGSGTRLTVV.